The 15 T cell receptor beta chains below were found in one sample sequenced in a study of human T cells and chemical hapten exposure. Time point reported: patch test 1, 2 weeks after DPC sensitization. Treatment in this sample: therapeutic diphenylcyclopropenone sensitization with weekly scalp DPC. TCRdb independently ran MiXCR on the RACE reads; one entry per CDR3 protein. Among under 200,000 distinct CDR3 sequences listed, around 13% were seen once. The sample here was whole blood, taken in connection with sensitization to the hapten diphenylcyclopropenone (DPC). These receptors all stem from a woman in her twenties or thirties with alopecia areata. Some clones in this sample may be carry-over from other donors' samples.

V gene TRBV18 combines with J gene TRBJ1-4; D remains unclear. This CDR3 has 15 amino acids. Germline-derived CDR1 and CDR2 are KGHSH and LQKENI. V gave up 0 bases and J gave up 7 bases, with 12 bases separating them. DNA for the CDR3: TGTGCCAGCTCACCACCGGGAAGGGATGGTGAAAAACTGTTTTTT. Protein product: CASSPPGRDGEKLFF.

The chain is built from TRBV28 and TRBJ2-1; the D gene is possibly TRBD2 (6 bases). CDR3 size: 14 residues. Germline CDR1 and CDR2: MDHEN and SYDVKM. Trimming removed 8 bases at V and 9 bases at J, with 20 bases between. The CDR3 bases are TGTGCCAGCGGAACGGGAGCCCCTTTTAGTGAGCAGTTCTTC. It yields the protein CASGTGAPFSEQFF.

The V and J genes are TRBV29-1 and TRBJ1-4; D remains ambiguous. CDR1 and CDR2 (germline): SQVTM, ANQGSEA. The ends were cut back, 4 bases at V and 8 bases at J, with 8 bases in the middle. This CDR3 is 11 amino acids long. CDR3 sequence: CSVGRAEKLFF. The DNA for the CDR3 is TGCAGCGTTGGGAGGGCCGAAAAACTGTTTTTT. The full variable domain, its missing parts supplied by reference TRBV29-1 and TRBJ1-4, is SAVISQKPSRDICQRGTSLTIQCQVDSQVTMMFWYRQQPGQSLTLIATANQGSEATYESGFVIDKFPISRPNLTFSTLTVSNMSPEDSSIYLCSVGRAEKLFFGSGTQLSVL.

This clonotype was seen ten or more times. The chain employs TRBV7-9 and TRBJ1-1; no reliable D call. Germline CDR1 and CDR2: SEHNR and FQNEAQ (reference sequence). Trimming cost V 5 bases and J 2 bases, with 9 bases left between them. CDR3 length: 13 amino acids. CDR3: CASSHGGNTEAFF. The DNA for the CDR3 is TGTGCCAGCAGCCACGGAGGAAACACTGAAGCTTTCTTT.

This clonotype was seen a handful of times. This rearrangement joins TRBV5-1 to TRBJ2-1; 7 nucleotides match TRBD1. Germline loops: CDR1 SGHRS, CDR2 YFSETQ. This CDR3 has 15 residues. V shed 0 bases and J 6 bases; nucleotides not matched to a gene: 6. CDR3 DNA: TGCGCCAGCAGCTTGGACGTGGCAGGGGGCAATGAGCAGTTCTTC. Translated, it gives CASSLDVAGGNEQFF.

The V and J genes are TRBV7-2 and TRBJ2-3, with a tentative D call TRBD2 (5 bases). V lost 1 base, J lost 6 bases, and 11 bases lay in between. The CDR3 has 14 residues. Looked up from germline, CDR1 is SGHTA and CDR2 is FQGNSA. The CDR3 loop reads CASSLELARDTQYF. The DNA of the CDR3 is TGTGCCAGCAGCTTAGAGTTAGCGAGGGATACGCAGTATTTT.

The chain carries TRBV6-2 or TRBV6-3 and TRBJ2-5, with TRBD1 matching 7 bases. The CDR3 is made up of 15 amino acids. The J segment lost 7 bases and the V segment lost 4 bases, leaving 12 bases of the junction unmatched. In germline, CDR1 is MNHEY, CDR2 SVGEGT. CDR3 nucleotide sequence: TGTGCCAGCAGTTTCAGACAGGGTACATCAGGGACCCAGTACTTC. Protein: CASSFRQGTSGTQYF.

In DNA, the CDR3 is TGCGCCAGCAGCTGGACCCCAGAGGTTCGGCGAGAGACCCAGTACTTC. Its translation: CASSWTPEVRRETQYF. This chain links TRBV5-1 with TRBJ2-5; D ambiguous. The CDR3 has 16 residues. Germline V lookup: CDR1 SGHRS, CDR2 YFSETQ. V was clipped by 3 bases and J by 4 bases, with 19 bases between them.

This clonotype was found many times. The rearrangement uses TRBV19 and TRBJ1-5; the D gene is possibly TRBD1 (5 bases). Germline CDR1 and CDR2: LNHDA and SQIVND (reference sequence). This CDR3 is 13 amino acids long. Trimming stripped 10 bases from V and 7 bases from J, with 17 bases between. Here the CDR3 DNA reads TGTGCCACCGCAGAAGGGAGGGGCCAGCCCCAGCATTTT. This gives the protein CATAEGRGQPQHF.

V usage is TRBV4-3 and J usage is TRBJ2-3; 7 nucleotides line up with TRBD2. Germline V CDR1 and CDR2: LGHNA, YSLEER. Trimming removed 0 bases from V and 0 bases from J; junction bases left unmatched: 9. This CDR3 is built from 18 residues. The CDR3 region has the DNA TGCGCCAGCAGCCAAGATTTGGAGGGAGGGGTTAGCACAGATACGCAGTATTTT. Protein product: CASSQDLEGGVSTDTQYF.

This clonotype was counted at least ten times. The V gene is TRBV5-1, the J gene TRBJ2-1; 7 bases agree with TRBD1. Germline V gene sequence: CDR1 SGHRS, CDR2 YFSETQ. The CDR3 is 16 amino acids. Unmatched junction bases numbered 14, after V lost 4 bases and J lost 7 bases. CDR3 loop: CASSGGQRMTLNEQFF. Here the CDR3 DNA reads TGCGCCAGCAGCGGGGGACAGCGAATGACCCTTAATGAGCAGTTCTTC.

The chain links TRBV6-6 to TRBJ1-5; no clear D. The germline gives CDR1 MNHNY, CDR2 SVGAGI (reference sequence). The CDR3 is 14 residues long. V lost 0 bases and J 9 bases, leaving 12 bases between the germline ends. CDR3 protein: CASSYSVRSLPQHF. The CDR3 coding sequence is TGTGCCAGCAGTTACTCAGTCAGAAGTCTGCCCCAGCATTTT.

The CDR3 nucleotides read TGTGCCAGCAGCCAAGACTGGGCCTTAAACTATGGCTACACCTTC. This encodes CASSQDWALNYGYTF. The genes are TRBV3-1 and TRBJ1-2; D remains unclear. Germline V gives CDR1 LGHDT, CDR2 YNNKEL (reference sequence). The length of the CDR3 is 15 residues. Trimming cost V 0 bases and J 2 bases, with 10 bases left between them.

This clonotype was observed at least ten times. V gene TRBV28 combines with J gene TRBJ1-2; 11 bases are a match to TRBD1. Per germline, CDR1 MDHEN and CDR2 SYDVKM. With 10 bases clipped from V and 7 bases from J, the junction kept 8 bases outside the gene matches. The CDR3 covers 13 residues. The CDR3 reads CATRTGGIGGYTF. Here the CDR3 DNA reads TGTGCCACGAGGACAGGGGGCATTGGTGGCTACACCTTC.

Only a few counts were recorded for this clonotype. This chain joins TRBV7-2 and TRBJ2-2; D is ambiguous. The CDR3 is made up of 14 amino acids. The germline V gene encodes CDR1 SGHTA and CDR2 FQGNSA. Trimming removed 5 bases at V and 4 bases at J, with 11 bases between. The CDR3 coding sequence is TGTGCCAGCAGCGTCAACTCCGGCACCGGGGAGCTGTTTTTT. Amino acids: CASSVNSGTGELFF.